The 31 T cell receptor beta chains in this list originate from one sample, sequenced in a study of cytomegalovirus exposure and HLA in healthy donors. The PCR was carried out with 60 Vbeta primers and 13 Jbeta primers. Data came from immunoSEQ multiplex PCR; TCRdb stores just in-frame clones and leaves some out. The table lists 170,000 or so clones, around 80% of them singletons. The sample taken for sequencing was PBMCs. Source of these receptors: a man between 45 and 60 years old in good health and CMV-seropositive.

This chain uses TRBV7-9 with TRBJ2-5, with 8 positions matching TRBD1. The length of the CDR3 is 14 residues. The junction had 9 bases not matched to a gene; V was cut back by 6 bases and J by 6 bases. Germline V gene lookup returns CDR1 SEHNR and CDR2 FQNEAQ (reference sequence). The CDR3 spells CASSYVGQGQTQYF. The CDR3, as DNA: TGTGCCAGCAGTTACGTTGGACAGGGCCAGACCCAGTACTTC.

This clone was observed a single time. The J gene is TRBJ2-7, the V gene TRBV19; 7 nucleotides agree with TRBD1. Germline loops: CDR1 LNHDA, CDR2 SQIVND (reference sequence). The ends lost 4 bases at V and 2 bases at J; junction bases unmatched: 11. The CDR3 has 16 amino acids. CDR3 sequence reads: CASSSFEKGAAYEQYF. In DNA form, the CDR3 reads TGTGCCAGTAGTAGTTTTGAGAAGGGGGCCGCCTACGAGCAGTACTTC.

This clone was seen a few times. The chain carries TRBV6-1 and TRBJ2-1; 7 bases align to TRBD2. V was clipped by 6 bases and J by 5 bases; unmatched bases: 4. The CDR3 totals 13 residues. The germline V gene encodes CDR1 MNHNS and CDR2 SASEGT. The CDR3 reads CASSPGTNNEQFF. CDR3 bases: TGTGCCAGCAGCCCCGGGACTAACAATGAGCAGTTCTTC.

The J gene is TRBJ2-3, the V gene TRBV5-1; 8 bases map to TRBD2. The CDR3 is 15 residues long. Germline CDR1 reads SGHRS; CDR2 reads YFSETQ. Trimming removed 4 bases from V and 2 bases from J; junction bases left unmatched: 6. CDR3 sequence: CASSLKREITDTQYF. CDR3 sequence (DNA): TGCGCCAGCAGCCTCAAGCGGGAGATCACAGATACGCAGTATTTT. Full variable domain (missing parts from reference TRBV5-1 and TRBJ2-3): KAGVTQTPRYLIKTRGQQVTLSCSPISGHRSVSWYQQTPGQGLQFLFEYFSETQRNKGNFPGRFSGRQFSNSRSEMNVSTLELGDSALYLCASSLKREITDTQYFGPGTRLTVL.

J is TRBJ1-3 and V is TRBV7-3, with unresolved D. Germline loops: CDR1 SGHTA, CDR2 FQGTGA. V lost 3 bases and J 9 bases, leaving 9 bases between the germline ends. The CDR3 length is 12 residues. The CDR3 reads CASSFPGGTIYF. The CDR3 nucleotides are TGTGCCAGCAGCTTCCCCGGTGGCACCATATATTTT.

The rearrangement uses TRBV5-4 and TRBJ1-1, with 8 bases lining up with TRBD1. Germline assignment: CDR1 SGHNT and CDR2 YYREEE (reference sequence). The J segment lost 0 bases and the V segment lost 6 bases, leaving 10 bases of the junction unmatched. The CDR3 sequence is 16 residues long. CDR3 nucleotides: TGTGCCAGCAACCCGCCAGGGGGCTACATGAACACTGAAGCTTTCTTT. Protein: CASNPPGGYMNTEAFF. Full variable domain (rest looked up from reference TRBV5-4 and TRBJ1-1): ETGVTQSPTHLIKTRGQQVTLRCSSQSGHNTVSWYQQALGQGPQFIFQYYREEENGRGNFPPRFSGLQFPNYSSELNVNALELDDSALYLCASNPPGGYMNTEAFFGQGTRLTVV.

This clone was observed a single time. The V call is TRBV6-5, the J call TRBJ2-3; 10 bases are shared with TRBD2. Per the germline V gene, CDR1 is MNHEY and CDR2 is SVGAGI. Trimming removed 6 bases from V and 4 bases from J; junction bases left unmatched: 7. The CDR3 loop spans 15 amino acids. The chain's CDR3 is CASSSSGSTSDTQYF. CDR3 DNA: TGTGCCAGCAGCTCTAGCGGGAGTACATCAGATACGCAGTATTTT.

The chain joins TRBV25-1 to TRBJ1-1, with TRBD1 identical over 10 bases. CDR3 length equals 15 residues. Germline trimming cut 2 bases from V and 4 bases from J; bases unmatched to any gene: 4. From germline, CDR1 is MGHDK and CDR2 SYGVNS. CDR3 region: CASSERGTGATEAFF. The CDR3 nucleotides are TGTGCCAGCAGTGAACGGGGGACAGGGGCCACTGAAGCTTTCTTT.

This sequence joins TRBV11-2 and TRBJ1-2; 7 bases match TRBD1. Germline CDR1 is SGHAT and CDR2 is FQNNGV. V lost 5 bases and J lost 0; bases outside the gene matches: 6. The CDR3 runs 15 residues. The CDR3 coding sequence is TGTGCCAGCAGCCCTACGACAGGGTCTAACTATGGCTACACCTTC. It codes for CASSPTTGSNYGYTF.

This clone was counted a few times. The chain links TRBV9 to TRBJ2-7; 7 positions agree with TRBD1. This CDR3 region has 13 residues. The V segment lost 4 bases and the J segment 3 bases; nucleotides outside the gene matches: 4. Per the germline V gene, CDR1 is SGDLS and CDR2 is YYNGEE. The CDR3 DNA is TGTGCCAGCAGCCCTCGGGACAGCTACGAGCAGTACTTC. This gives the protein CASSPRDSYEQYF.

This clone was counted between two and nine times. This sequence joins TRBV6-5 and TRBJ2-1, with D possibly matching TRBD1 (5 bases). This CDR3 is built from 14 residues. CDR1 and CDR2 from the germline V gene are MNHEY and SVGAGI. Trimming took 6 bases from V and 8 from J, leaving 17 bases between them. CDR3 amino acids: CASRSLRDSDEQFF. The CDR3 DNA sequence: TGTGCCAGCAGGTCTCTCAGGGATTCAGATGAGCAGTTCTTC.

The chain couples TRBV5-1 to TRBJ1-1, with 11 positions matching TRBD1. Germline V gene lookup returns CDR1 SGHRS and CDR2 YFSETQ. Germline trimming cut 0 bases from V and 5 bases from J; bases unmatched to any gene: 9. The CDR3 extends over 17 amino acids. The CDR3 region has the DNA TGCGCCAGCAGCTTGGGCGGGACAGGGGGAGGATCAACTGAAGCTTTCTTT. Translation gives CASSLGGTGGGSTEAFF. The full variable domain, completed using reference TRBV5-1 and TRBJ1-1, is KAGVTQTPRYLIKTRGQQVTLSCSPISGHRSVSWYQQTPGQGLQFLFEYFSETQRNKGNFPGRFSGRQFSNSRSEMNVSTLELGDSALYLCASSLGGTGGGSTEAFFGQGTRLTVV.

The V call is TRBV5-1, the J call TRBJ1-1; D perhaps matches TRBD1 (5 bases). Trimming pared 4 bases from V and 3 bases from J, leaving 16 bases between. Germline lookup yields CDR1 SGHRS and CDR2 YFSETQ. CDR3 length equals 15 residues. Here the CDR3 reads CASSRLQGGYTEAFF. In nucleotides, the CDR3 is TGCGCCAGCAGCCGCTTGCAGGGCGGATACACTGAAGCTTTCTTT.

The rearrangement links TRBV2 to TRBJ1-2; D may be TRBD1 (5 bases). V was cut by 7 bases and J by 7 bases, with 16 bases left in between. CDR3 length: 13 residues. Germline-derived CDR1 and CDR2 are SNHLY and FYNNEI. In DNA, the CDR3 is TGTGCCAGCATCCCCAAACAGGACGCTGGCTACACCTTC. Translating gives CASIPKQDAGYTF.

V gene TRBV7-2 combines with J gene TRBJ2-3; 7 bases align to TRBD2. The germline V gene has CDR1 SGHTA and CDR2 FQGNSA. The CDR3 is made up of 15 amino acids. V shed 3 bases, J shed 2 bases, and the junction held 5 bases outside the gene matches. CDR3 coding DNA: TGTGCCAGCAGCTTGACGGGGGGAGCCACAGATACGCAGTATTTT. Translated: CASSLTGGATDTQYF.

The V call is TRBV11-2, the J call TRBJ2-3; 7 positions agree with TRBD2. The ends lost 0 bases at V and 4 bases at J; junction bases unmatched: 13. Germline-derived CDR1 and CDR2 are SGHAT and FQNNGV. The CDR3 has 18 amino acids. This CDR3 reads CASSLDPATLREADTQYF. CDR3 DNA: TGTGCCAGCAGCTTAGATCCCGCGACTCTCCGGGAGGCAGATACGCAGTATTTT.

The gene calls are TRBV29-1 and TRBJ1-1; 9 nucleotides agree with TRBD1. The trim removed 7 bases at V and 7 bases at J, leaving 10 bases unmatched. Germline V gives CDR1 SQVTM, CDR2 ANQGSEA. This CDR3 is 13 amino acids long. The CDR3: CSARTGGVIEAFF. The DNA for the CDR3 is TGCAGCGCTCGTACAGGGGGCGTAATTGAAGCTTTCTTT.

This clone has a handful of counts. The CDR3 DNA sequence: TGTGCCAGCAGTTTATTGGGGTCGACAGACACTGAAGCTTTCTTT. Translation gives CASSLLGSTDTEAFF. The chain recombines TRBV27 with TRBJ1-1; TRBD1 is a possible D gene (5 bases). The CDR3 totals 15 residues. V was shortened by 1 base and J by 3 bases, with 12 bases between the two germline ends. The germline V gene encodes CDR1 MNHEY and CDR2 SMNVEV (reference sequence).

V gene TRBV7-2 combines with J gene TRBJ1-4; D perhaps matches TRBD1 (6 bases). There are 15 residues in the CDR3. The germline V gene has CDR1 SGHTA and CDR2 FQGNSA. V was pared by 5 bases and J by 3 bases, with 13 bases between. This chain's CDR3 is CASSLQQGPNEKLFF. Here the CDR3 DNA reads TGTGCCAGCAGCCTACAACAGGGACCTAATGAAAAACTGTTTTTT.

The chain's CDR3 is CASSPRDRRLQAFF. CDR3 in DNA: TGTGCCAGCAGCCCCAGGGACAGGAGATTACAAGCTTTCTTT. The V gene is TRBV7-9, the J gene TRBJ1-1; the match to TRBD1 covers 8 bases. The CDR3 totals 14 residues. Germline V gene lookup returns CDR1 SEHNR and CDR2 FQNEAQ (reference sequence). V dropped 5 bases and J dropped 9; count of bases not matched to a gene: 11.

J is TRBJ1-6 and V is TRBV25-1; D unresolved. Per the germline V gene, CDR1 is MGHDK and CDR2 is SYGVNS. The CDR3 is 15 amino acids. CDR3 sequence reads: CECSLRGSYNSPLHF. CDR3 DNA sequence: TGTGAATGCTCGCTTCGGGGCTCCTATAATTCACCCCTCCACTTT.

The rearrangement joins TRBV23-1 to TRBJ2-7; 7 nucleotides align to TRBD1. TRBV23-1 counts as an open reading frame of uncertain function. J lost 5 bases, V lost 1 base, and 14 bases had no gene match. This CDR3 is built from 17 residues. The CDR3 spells CASSQWKGRRGSHEQYV. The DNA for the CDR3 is TGCGCCAGCAGTCAATGGAAAGGTCGCAGGGGGTCTCACGAGCAGTACGTC.

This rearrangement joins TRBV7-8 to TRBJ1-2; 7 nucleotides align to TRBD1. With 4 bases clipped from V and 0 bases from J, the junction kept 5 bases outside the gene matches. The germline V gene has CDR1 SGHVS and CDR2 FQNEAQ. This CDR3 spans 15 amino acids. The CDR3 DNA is TGTGCCAGCAGCTCGGGACAGTCGACTAACTATGGCTACACCTTC. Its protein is CASSSGQSTNYGYTF. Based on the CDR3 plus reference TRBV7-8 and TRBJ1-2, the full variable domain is GAGVSQSPRYKVAKRGQDVALRCDPISGHVSLFWYQQALGQGPEFLTYFQNEAQLDKSGLPSDRFFAERPEGSVSTLKIQRTQQEDSAVYLCASSSGQSTNYGYTFGSGTRLTVV.

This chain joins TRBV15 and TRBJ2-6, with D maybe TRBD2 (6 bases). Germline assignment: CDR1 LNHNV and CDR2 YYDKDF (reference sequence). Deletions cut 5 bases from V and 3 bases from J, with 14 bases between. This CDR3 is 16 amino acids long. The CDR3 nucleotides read TGTGCCACCAGCCCCAGTGGAGGGGTTGGGGCCAACGTCCTGACTTTC. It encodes CATSPSGGVGANVLTF.

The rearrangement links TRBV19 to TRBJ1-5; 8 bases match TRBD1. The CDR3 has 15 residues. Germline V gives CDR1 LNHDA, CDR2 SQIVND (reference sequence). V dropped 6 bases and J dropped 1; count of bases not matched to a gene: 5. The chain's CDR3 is CASSTRQGSNQPQHF. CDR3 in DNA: TGTGCCAGTAGCACAAGACAGGGGAGCAATCAGCCCCAGCATTTT.

The CDR3 sequence: CASSIEGGGSYEQYF. DNA for the CDR3: TGTGCCAGTAGTATAGAAGGCGGGGGGTCCTACGAGCAGTACTTC. The chain combines TRBV19 with TRBJ2-7; 8 nucleotides align to TRBD2. CDR1 and CDR2 (germline): LNHDA, SQIVND (reference sequence). The CDR3 is made up of 15 amino acids. V gave up 0 bases and J gave up 1 base; unmatched junction bases: 2.

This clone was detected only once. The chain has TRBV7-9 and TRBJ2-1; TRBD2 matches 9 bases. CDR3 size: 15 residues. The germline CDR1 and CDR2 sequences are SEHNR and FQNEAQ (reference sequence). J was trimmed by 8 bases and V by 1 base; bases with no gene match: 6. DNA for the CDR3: TGTGCCAGCAGCTTAGTTATAGCGGGGGTCCATGAGCAGTTCTTC. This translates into CASSLVIAGVHEQFF.

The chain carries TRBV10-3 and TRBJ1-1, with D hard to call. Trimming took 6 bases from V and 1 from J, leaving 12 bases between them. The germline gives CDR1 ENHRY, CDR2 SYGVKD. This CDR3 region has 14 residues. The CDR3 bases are TGTGCCATCAGCCGATACCCGGGGAACACTGAAGCTTTCTTT. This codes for CAISRYPGNTEAFF.

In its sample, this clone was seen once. The DNA for the CDR3 is TGTGCCAGCAGCGTCATCGCGGAGCAGTTCTTC. Translating it yields CASSVIAEQFF. V gene TRBV7-9 combines with J gene TRBJ2-1; the D is unclear. The CDR3 loop spans 11 amino acids. Germline loops: CDR1 SEHNR, CDR2 FQNEAQ (reference sequence). Trimming shortened V by 5 bases and J by 10 bases, and 9 bases separated the two germline ends.

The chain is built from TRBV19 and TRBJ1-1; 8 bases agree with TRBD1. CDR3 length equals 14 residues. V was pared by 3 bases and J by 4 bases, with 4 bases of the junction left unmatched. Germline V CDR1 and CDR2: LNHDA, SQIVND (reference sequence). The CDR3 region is CASSIRGLGTEAFF. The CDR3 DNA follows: TGTGCCAGTAGTATCAGGGGGCTAGGCACTGAAGCTTTCTTT.

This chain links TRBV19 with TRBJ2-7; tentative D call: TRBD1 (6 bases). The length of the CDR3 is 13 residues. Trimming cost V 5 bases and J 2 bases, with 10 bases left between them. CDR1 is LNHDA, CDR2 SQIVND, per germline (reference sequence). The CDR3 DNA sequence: TGTGCCAGTAGTCAGGGGTCGGCCTACGAGCAGTACTTC. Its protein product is CASSQGSAYEQYF. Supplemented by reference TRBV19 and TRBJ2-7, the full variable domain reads DGGITQSPKYLFRKEGQNVTLSCEQNLNHDAMYWYRQDPGQGLRLIYYSQIVNDFQKGDIAEGYSVSREKKESFPLTVTSAQKNPTAFYLCASSQGSAYEQYFGPGTRLTVT.